Below, 12 T cell receptor beta chains from the same sample are listed, as sequenced in a study of T cell responses to AZD1222 COVID-19 vaccine. Method: immunoSEQ multiplex PCR; TCRdb's copy keeps in-frame clones and lacks some. The table shows over 95,000 clones, with roughly 88% occurring only once. Material: peripheral blood, obtained 28 days after the second AZD1222 dose. Receptors were obtained from an adult who received the AZD1222 COVID-19 vaccine.

This chain links TRBV13 with TRBJ2-1; D tentatively reads TRBD1 or TRBD2 (5 bases each). The ends were cut back, 2 bases at V and 10 bases at J, with 9 bases in the middle. The CDR3 has 12 residues. CDR1 and CDR2 from the germline V gene are PRHDT and FYEKMQ (reference sequence). Here the CDR3 reads CASSLRGYEQFF. The CDR3 DNA is TGTGCCAGCAGCTTACGGGGCTACGAGCAGTTCTTC.

This chain joins TRBV6-5 and TRBJ1-2; D is uncertain. Per germline, CDR1 MNHEY and CDR2 SVGAGI. This CDR3 comprises 13 residues. The ends were cut back, 2 bases at V and 3 bases at J, with 7 bases in the middle. The DNA for the CDR3 is TGTGCCAGCAGTTACGGAGGATACTATGGCTACACCTTC. This encodes CASSYGGYYGYTF.

CDR3 DNA sequence: TGCGCCAGCAGTGAGGGTTTCGCCTACGAGCAGTACTTC. Encoded protein: CASSEGFAYEQYF. The chain has TRBV10-1 and TRBJ2-7, with unresolved D. V was pared by 2 bases and J by 2 bases, with 7 bases between. Germline-derived CDR1 and CDR2 are WNHNN and SYGVQD (reference sequence). The CDR3 covers 13 residues.

This rearrangement joins TRBV3-1 (or the pseudogene TRBV3-2) to TRBJ1-5, with 8 bases identical to TRBD1. After removal of 4 bases from V and 5 bases from J, the junction contained 4 bases not matched to a gene. Germline CDR1 LGHDT, CDR2 YNNKEL (reference sequence). The CDR3 is 14 amino acids. CDR3 loop: CASSLGQGYQPQHF. CDR3 DNA: TGTGCCAGCAGCCTTGGACAGGGCTATCAGCCCCAGCATTTT.

The CDR3 nucleotides are TGTGCCAGAAGCGCCGGGACAGGCCTGAACACTGAAGCTTTCTTT. The encoded protein is CARSAGTGLNTEAFF. This sequence joins TRBV5-3 and TRBJ1-1, with TRBD1 matching 8 bases. TRBV5-3 is an ORF, and what it does is uncertain. This CDR3 spans 15 amino acids. Trimming took 4 bases from V and 0 from J; bases not matched to a gene: 5.

The genes are TRBV4-2 and TRBJ2-5, with 9 bases aligning to TRBD2. J gave up 5 bases and V 0 bases, and 7 bases lay outside the gene matches. CDR3 length: 16 amino acids. Germline CDR1 and CDR2: LGHNA and YNFKEQ. The CDR3 DNA follows: TGTGCCAGCAGCCAAGATCCTAGCGGGGCGGGTGAGACCCAGTACTTC. Its translation is CASSQDPSGAGETQYF.

This rearrangement joins TRBV6-5 to TRBJ2-2; 10 bases map to TRBD2. The CDR3 has 16 amino acids. V shed 4 bases and J 4 bases; nucleotides not matched to a gene: 6. The germline V gene encodes CDR1 MNHEY and CDR2 SVGAGI. CDR3 residues: CASSSLAGVGTGELFF. As DNA, the CDR3 is TGTGCCAGCAGTTCCCTAGCGGGGGTGGGCACCGGGGAGCTGTTTTTT.

Remarks on this clone: The same CDR3 can be traced to other DNA sequences in this sample. This sequence joins TRBV5-1 and TRBJ2-5, with D uncertain. Germline assignment: CDR1 SGHRS and CDR2 YFSETQ. This CDR3 spans 12 amino acids. V was shortened by 0 bases and J by 4 bases, with 4 bases between the two germline ends. The chain's CDR3 is CASSLEGETQYF. CDR3 bases: TGCGCCAGCAGCTTGGAAGGAGAGACCCAGTACTTC.

V gene TRBV15 combines with J gene TRBJ1-4; 7 bases map to TRBD1. Germline-derived CDR1 and CDR2 are LNHNV and YYDKDF (reference sequence). Trimming took 0 bases from V and 8 from J; bases not matched to a gene: 9. The CDR3 totals 16 residues. CDR3 amino acids: CATSRDDRAFGEKLFF. In DNA form, the CDR3 reads TGTGCCACCAGCAGAGATGACAGGGCGTTCGGAGAAAAACTGTTTTTT.

The rearrangement links TRBV23-1 to TRBJ1-2; D might be TRBD1 (5 bases). Being an ORF, TRBV23-1 has a function that is uncertain. With 0 bases removed from V and 4 bases from J, the gap between germline ends came to 9 bases. This CDR3 comprises 14 residues. DNA for the CDR3: TGCGCCAGCAGTCAATCGATCGGGGGCTATGGCTACACCTTC. Protein: CASSQSIGGYGYTF.

The CDR3 loop reads CASSLADGAEQYF. DNA of the CDR3: TGTGCCAGCAGCTTAGCAGATGGGGCCGAGCAGTACTTC. The V gene is TRBV7-9, the J gene TRBJ2-7, with D possibly TRBD1 on 5 matching bases. Germline V gene data show CDR1 as SEHNR and CDR2 as FQNEAQ (reference sequence). CDR3 length: 13 amino acids. V was clipped by 0 bases and J by 6 bases, with 9 bases between them.

This chain joins TRBV7-8 and TRBJ1-5; D ambiguous. CDR1 and CDR2 (germline): SGHVS, FQNEAQ. Trimming took 5 bases from V and 0 from J, leaving 23 bases between them. The CDR3 is 19 amino acids. CDR3 protein: CASSRDPGTTGFSNQPQHF. Here the CDR3 DNA reads TGTGCCAGCAGCCGAGATCCGGGTACGACGGGGTTTAGCAATCAGCCCCAGCATTTT.